These 17 T cell receptor beta chains were sequenced from one sample in a study of blood T cell repertoires in COVID-19. Profiled with immunoSEQ multiplex PCR; TCRdb holds only in-frame clones, not every one. The sample contains fewer than 200,000 clones, about 88% of which appear only once. Input material: peripheral blood. The receptors were gathered from a man in his 60s with acute or convalescent COVID-19.

The rearrangement uses TRBV6-6 and TRBJ1-6, with 9 positions matching TRBD1. This CDR3 contains 17 residues. After removal of 5 bases from V and 7 bases from J, the junction contained 12 bases not matched to a gene. Germline-derived CDR1 and CDR2 are MNHNY and SVGAGI (reference sequence). As DNA, the CDR3 is TGTGCCAGCAGTCGTCGATCCGGGACAGGGAGGAATTCACCCCTCCACTTT. Encoded protein: CASSRRSGTGRNSPLHF.

The rearrangement links TRBV7-9 to TRBJ2-7; no reliable D call. Deletions cut 2 bases from V and 4 bases from J, with 9 bases between. The CDR3 extends over 13 amino acids. Germline CDR1 reads SEHNR; CDR2 reads FQNEAQ (reference sequence). CDR3 region: CASSLKAGYEQYF. DNA for the CDR3: TGTGCCAGCAGCTTAAAGGCCGGGTACGAGCAGTACTTC.

This clone showed up just once. V gene TRBV27 combines with J gene TRBJ2-7; 9 positions match TRBD1. This CDR3 has 17 amino acids. Trimming removed 2 bases from V and 2 bases from J; junction bases left unmatched: 10. The germline gives CDR1 MNHEY, CDR2 SMNVEV (reference sequence). CDR3 amino acids: CASSLRGTGWRTYEQYF. As DNA, the CDR3 is TGTGCCAGCAGTTTAAGAGGGACAGGGTGGAGGACCTACGAGCAGTACTTC.

The rearrangement uses TRBV12-5 and TRBJ2-5; D is perhaps TRBD1 (5 bases). V was cut by 0 bases and J by 2 bases, with 16 bases left in between. The length of the CDR3 is 17 residues. CDR1 and CDR2 (germline): LGHNT, FRNRAP. The CDR3 region is CASGLVLSATAQETQYF. The CDR3 DNA reads TGTGCTAGTGGTTTGGTACTATCGGCGACAGCACAAGAGACCCAGTACTTC.

V and J are TRBV6-5 and TRBJ1-5; TRBD1 aligns across 9 bases. The CDR3 has 14 amino acids. Germline CDR1 and CDR2: MNHEY and SVGAGI. V shed 6 bases and J 6 bases; nucleotides not matched to a gene: 6. CDR3 DNA sequence: TGTGCCAGCAGAGACAGGGGGTCTGGTCAGCCCCAGCATTTT. It specifies CASRDRGSGQPQHF.

The V and J genes are TRBV5-1 and TRBJ1-5; D perhaps matches TRBD1 (5 bases). V lost 0 bases and J 0 bases, leaving 7 bases between the germline ends. The CDR3 length is 15 residues. Per the germline V gene, CDR1 is SGHRS and CDR2 is YFSETQ. The CDR3 DNA reads as TGCGCCAGCAGCTTGGACAGGTATAGCAATCAGCCCCAGCATTTT. Protein: CASSLDRYSNQPQHF. Full variable domain (missing parts from reference TRBV5-1 and TRBJ1-5): KAGVTQTPRYLIKTRGQQVTLSCSPISGHRSVSWYQQTPGQGLQFLFEYFSETQRNKGNFPGRFSGRQFSNSRSEMNVSTLELGDSALYLCASSLDRYSNQPQHFGDGTRLSIL.

The V and J genes are TRBV2 and TRBJ1-5; perhaps TRBD1 as D (5 bases). This CDR3 has 14 residues. V was cut by 6 bases and J by 1 base, with 10 bases left in between. Germline assignment: CDR1 SNHLY and CDR2 FYNNEI. DNA for the CDR3: TGTGCCAGCAGGACTGACAGCAGCAATCAGCCCCAGCATTTT. This encodes CASRTDSSNQPQHF.

This rearrangement joins TRBV7-9 to TRBJ1-2, with D unresolved. CDR3 length: 13 residues. Between the trimmed V and J ends, which lost 3 bases and 2 bases, there was a span of 7 bases. The germline gives CDR1 SEHNR, CDR2 FQNEAQ (reference sequence). The CDR3 spells CASSFNSNYGYTF. CDR3 sequence (DNA): TGTGCCAGCAGCTTCAACAGCAACTATGGCTACACCTTC.

This sequence joins TRBV5-6 and TRBJ2-1, with D unresolved. The CDR3 consists of 17 residues. From germline, CDR1 is SGHDT and CDR2 YYEEEE. Trimming took off 0 bases at V and 2 bases at J, with 15 bases between the two ends. The CDR3 DNA is TGTGCCAGCAGCTTGGGGATACAGATTATGGCCTACAATGAGCAGTTCTTC. Its protein product is CASSLGIQIMAYNEQFF. The variable domain in full, completed from reference TRBV5-6 and TRBJ2-1, reads DAGVTQSPTHLIKTRGQQVTLRCSPKSGHDTVSWYQQALGQGPQFIFQYYEEEERQRGNFPDRFSGHQFPNYSSELNVNALLLGDSALYLCASSLGIQIMAYNEQFFGPGTRLTVL.

The chain employs TRBV25-1 and TRBJ2-4, with D possibly matching TRBD1 (5 bases). The ends were cut back, 3 bases at V and 1 base at J, with 7 bases in the middle. Germline V gene sequence: CDR1 MGHDK, CDR2 SYGVNS. The length of the CDR3 is 14 residues. CDR3: CASSDPGAKNIQYF. The CDR3 DNA follows: TGTGCCAGCAGTGATCCAGGGGCCAAAAACATTCAGTACTTC.

The chain recombines TRBV28 with TRBJ1-5, with a possible D match to TRBD1 (6 bases). Germline CDR1 MDHEN, CDR2 SYDVKM. The length of the CDR3 is 17 residues. Trimming removed 6 bases from V and 11 bases from J, with 29 bases in between. CDR3: CASREWDIRKHSKTQHF. The CDR3 DNA follows: TGTGCCAGCAGAGAATGGGACATCAGGAAACATTCAAAAACCCAGCATTTT.

Of note for this clone: Other DNA sequences in this specimen translate into the identical CDR3. V is TRBV6-5 and J is TRBJ2-3; 8 nucleotides agree with TRBD1. The length of the CDR3 is 15 residues. With V trimmed by 5 bases and J by 1 base, 5 bases remained unmatched. Germline CDR1 and CDR2: MNHEY and SVGAGI. This CDR3 is CASSLTGVGTDTQYF. CDR3 nucleotides: TGTGCCAGCAGTCTGACAGGGGTCGGCACAGATACGCAGTATTTT.

This clone showed up just once. The rearrangement uses TRBV27 and TRBJ1-2; perhaps TRBD1 as D (5 bases). This CDR3 is built from 13 residues. The V gene lost 6 bases and the J gene lost 1 base, with 9 bases spanning the gap. Per the germline V gene, CDR1 is MNHEY and CDR2 is SMNVEV (reference sequence). The CDR3 spells CASSRDSNYGYTF. CDR3 sequence (DNA): TGTGCCAGCAGCCGAGACAGTAACTATGGCTACACCTTC.

This chain connects TRBV9 to TRBJ2-7, with D possibly being TRBD2 (7 bases). The CDR3 is made up of 15 amino acids. Germline CDR1 is SGDLS and CDR2 is YYNGEE. V lost 4 bases and J 0 bases, leaving 14 bases between the germline ends. CDR3 loop: CASSPGGGSSYEQYF. CDR3 coding DNA: TGTGCCAGCAGCCCTGGGGGGGGCAGCTCCTACGAGCAGTACTTC.

The V gene is TRBV30, the J gene TRBJ1-1; TRBD1 might be the D (6 bases). Trimming removed 1 base at V and 4 bases at J, with 10 bases between. From germline, CDR1 is GTSNPN and CDR2 SVGIG (reference sequence). The CDR3 is made up of 13 amino acids. The CDR3 loop is CAWSGGQPTEAFF. The DNA of the CDR3 is TGTGCCTGGAGTGGGGGGCAGCCCACTGAAGCTTTCTTT.

This clone was observed a single time. The chain carries TRBV12-3 or TRBV12-4 and TRBJ2-4; the D is unclear. This CDR3 comprises 11 residues. Trimming took 5 bases from V and 9 from J, leaving 8 bases between them. The CDR3 nucleotides are TGTGCCAGCAGTCGACCGGGCATTCAGTACTTC. Translating gives CASSRPGIQYF.

The chain uses TRBV12-3 or TRBV12-4 and TRBJ2-7; possible D gene TRBD2, 5 bases. The V end was cut by 7 bases, the J end by 3 bases, with 13 bases between. This CDR3 spans 13 amino acids. CDR3 residues: CASTPAGLYEQYF. The DNA for the CDR3 is TGTGCCAGCACTCCTGCGGGTCTCTACGAGCAGTACTTC.